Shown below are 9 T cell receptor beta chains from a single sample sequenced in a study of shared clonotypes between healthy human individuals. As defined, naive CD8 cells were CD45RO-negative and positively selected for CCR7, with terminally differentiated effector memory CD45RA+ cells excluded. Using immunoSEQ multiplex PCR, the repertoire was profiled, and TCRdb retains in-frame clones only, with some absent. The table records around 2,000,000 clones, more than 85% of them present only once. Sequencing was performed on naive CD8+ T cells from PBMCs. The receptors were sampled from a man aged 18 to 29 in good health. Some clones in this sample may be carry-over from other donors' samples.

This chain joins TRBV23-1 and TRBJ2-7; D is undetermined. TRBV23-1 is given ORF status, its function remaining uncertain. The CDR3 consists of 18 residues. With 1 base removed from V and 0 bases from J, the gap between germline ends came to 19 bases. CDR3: CASSQLVSLPGHSYEQYF. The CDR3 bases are TGCGCCAGCAGTCAATTGGTCTCTCTTCCGGGCCACTCCTACGAGCAGTACTTC.

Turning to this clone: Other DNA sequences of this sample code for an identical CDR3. The CDR3 bases are TGCAGTGCCCGGGTGGACTATGGCTACACCTTC. It yields the protein CSARVDYGYTF. The J gene is TRBJ1-2, the V gene TRBV20-1; D not resolved. The V gene's germline CDR1 is DFQATT and CDR2 SNEGSKA (reference sequence). CDR3 length: 11 amino acids. Trimming took off 6 bases at V and 3 bases at J, with 8 bases between the two ends.

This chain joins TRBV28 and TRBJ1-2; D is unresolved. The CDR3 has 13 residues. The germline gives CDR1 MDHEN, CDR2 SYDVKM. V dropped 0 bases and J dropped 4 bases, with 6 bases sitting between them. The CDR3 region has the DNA TGTGCCAGCAGTTTATGGCGGCCCTATGGCTACACCTTC. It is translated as CASSLWRPYGYTF.

The DNA for the CDR3 is TGTGCCAGCAGGGGCGGGGTAGAACCTGGAAACACCATATATTTT. It translates to CASRGGVEPGNTIYF. V usage is TRBV21-1 and J usage is TRBJ1-3. TRBV21-1 is described as a pseudogene. This CDR3 is built from 15 residues.

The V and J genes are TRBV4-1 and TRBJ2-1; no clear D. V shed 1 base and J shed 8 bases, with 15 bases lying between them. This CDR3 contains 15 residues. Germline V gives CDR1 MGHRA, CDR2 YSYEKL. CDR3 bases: TGCGCCAGCAGCCAAGGGGCGTTTAACAGCGATGAGCAGTTCTTC. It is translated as CASSQGAFNSDEQFF.

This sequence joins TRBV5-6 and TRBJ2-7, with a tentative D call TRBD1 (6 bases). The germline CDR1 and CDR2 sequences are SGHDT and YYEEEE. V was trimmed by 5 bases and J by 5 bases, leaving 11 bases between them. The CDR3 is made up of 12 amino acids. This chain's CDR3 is CASSSYRDEQYF. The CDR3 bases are TGTGCCAGCAGTTCCTACAGGGACGAGCAGTACTTC.

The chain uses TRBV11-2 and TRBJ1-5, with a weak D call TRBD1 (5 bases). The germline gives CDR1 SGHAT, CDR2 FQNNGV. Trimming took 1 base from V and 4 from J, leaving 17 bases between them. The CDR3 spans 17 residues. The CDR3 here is CASSLVAGKGGNQPQHF. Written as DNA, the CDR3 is TGTGCCAGCAGCTTAGTAGCAGGGAAAGGCGGTAATCAGCCCCAGCATTTT.

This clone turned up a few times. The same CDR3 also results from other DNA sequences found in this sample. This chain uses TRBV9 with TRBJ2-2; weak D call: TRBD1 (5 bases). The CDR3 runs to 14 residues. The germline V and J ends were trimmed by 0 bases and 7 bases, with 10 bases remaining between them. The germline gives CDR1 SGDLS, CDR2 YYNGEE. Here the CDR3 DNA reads TGTGCCAGCAGCGTAGGGGGCGTGAGCGGGGAGCTGTTTTTT. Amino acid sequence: CASSVGGVSGELFF.

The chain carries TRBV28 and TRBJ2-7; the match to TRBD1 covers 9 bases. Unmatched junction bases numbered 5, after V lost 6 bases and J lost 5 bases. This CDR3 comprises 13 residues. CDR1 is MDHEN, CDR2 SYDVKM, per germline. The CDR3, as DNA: TGTGCCAGCAGAGGGACAGGGAACAACGAGCAGTACTTC. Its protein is CASRGTGNNEQYF.